Listed here are 26 T cell receptor beta chains from one sample, sequenced in a study of T cell responses to AZD1222 COVID-19 vaccine. Generated by immunoSEQ multiplex PCR, the TCRdb table keeps only in-frame clones and is missing some. Counted here are some 130,000 clones, roughly 90% occurring once; the ten biggest clones make up roughly 0.98%. Sequencing used peripheral blood, obtained 28 days after the second AZD1222 dose. These receptors all come from an adult who received the AZD1222 COVID-19 vaccine.

CDR3 sequence: CASSRGGSYEQYF. CDR3 nucleotide sequence: TGTGCCAGCAGCAGGGGGGGCTCCTACGAGCAGTACTTC. The chain couples TRBV7-3 to TRBJ2-7, with D perhaps TRBD2 (7 bases). V lost 5 bases and J lost 0, with 8 bases in between. Looked up from germline, CDR1 is SGHTA and CDR2 is FQGTGA. The CDR3 sequence is 13 residues long.

This chain joins TRBV7-9 and TRBJ1-3; D is perhaps TRBD1 (5 bases). The CDR3 loop spans 14 amino acids. Trimming shortened V by 4 bases and J by 1 base, and 8 bases separated the two germline ends. The germline V gene has CDR1 SEHNR and CDR2 FQNEAQ (reference sequence). The CDR3 is CASSWGLSGNTIYF. DNA of the CDR3: TGTGCCAGCAGCTGGGGCCTTTCTGGAAACACCATATATTTT.

As concerns this clone: This CDR3 is also generated by other DNA sequences in the sample. The J gene is TRBJ2-1, the V gene TRBV9; a weak D match, TRBD1 (5 bases). CDR1 is SGDLS and CDR2 is YYNGEE in the germline V gene. With 0 bases removed from V and 0 bases from J, the gap between germline ends came to 10 bases. There are 16 residues in the CDR3. The CDR3 loop reads CASSVGGGSSYNEQFF. The CDR3 DNA sequence: TGTGCCAGCAGCGTAGGGGGCGGTAGCTCCTACAATGAGCAGTTCTTC.

J is TRBJ1-2 and V is TRBV4-1; 7 bases align to TRBD1. The V gene end was trimmed by 2 bases and the J gene end by 2 bases; junction bases not matched to a gene: 2. The CDR3 is 14 residues long. The V gene's germline CDR1 is MGHRA and CDR2 YSYEKL. The CDR3 nucleotides are TGCGCCAGCAGCCAACCGGGACAGAACTATGGCTACACCTTC. Translation: CASSQPGQNYGYTF.

The chain carries TRBV6-6 and TRBJ2-5; D call uncertain. V was shortened by 6 bases and J by 5 bases, with 16 bases between the two germline ends. Germline V gene lookup returns CDR1 MNHNY and CDR2 SVGAGI (reference sequence). There are 14 residues in the CDR3. CDR3 in DNA: TGTGCCAGCAGCCACCCGGTACTACCGGAGACCCAGTACTTC. Its translation is CASSHPVLPETQYF.

V gene TRBV11-2 combines with J gene TRBJ2-3; perhaps TRBD1 as D (6 bases). CDR1 is SGHAT, CDR2 FQNNGV, per germline. Trimming pared 1 base from V and 2 bases from J, leaving 16 bases between. This CDR3 contains 17 residues. The CDR3 region is CASSLGIWGRPTDTQYF. The CDR3 coding sequence is TGTGCCAGCAGCTTAGGGATCTGGGGGCGGCCCACAGATACGCAGTATTTT.

The gene calls are TRBV29-1 and TRBJ1-5; D is unclear. There are 14 residues in the CDR3. Trimming removed 6 bases at V and 1 base at J, with 13 bases between. Germline CDR1 and CDR2: SQVTM and ANQGSEA. The DNA of the CDR3 is TGCAGCGTCAGTGGGAGCAGGAGCAATCAGCCCCAGCATTTT. Amino acid sequence: CSVSGSRSNQPQHF.

A single count supports this clone. The CDR3 bases are TGTGCCAGCAGCTTAATGGGACAGGGTCTCTCACCCCTCCACTTT. It specifies CASSLMGQGLSPLHF. The rearrangement joins TRBV7-3 to TRBJ1-6; 9 bases line up with TRBD1. Per the germline V gene, CDR1 is SGHTA and CDR2 is FQGTGA. This CDR3 has 15 amino acids. J was trimmed by 10 bases and V by 1 base; bases with no gene match: 5.

J is TRBJ1-5 and V is TRBV12-5; D ambiguous. Germline-derived CDR1 and CDR2 are LGHNT and FRNRAP. The CDR3 is 13 residues long. Trimming shortened V by 5 bases and J by 1 base, and 6 bases separated the two germline ends. CDR3 in amino acids: CASGIRSNQPQHF. The CDR3 region has the DNA TGTGCTAGTGGTATTAGGAGCAATCAGCCCCAGCATTTT.

J is TRBJ2-3 and V is TRBV6-5, with 8 bases lining up with TRBD1. The trim removed 3 bases at V and 6 bases at J, leaving 2 bases unmatched. The CDR3 totals 13 residues. In germline, CDR1 is MNHEY, CDR2 SVGAGI. DNA of the CDR3: TGTGCCAGCAGTTATCCAGGGGGCGATACGCAGTATTTT. Translation: CASSYPGGDTQYF.

This clone was detected a few times. At the DNA level, this CDR3 is encoded by other sequences in the same sample as well. The V call is TRBV20-1, the J call TRBJ2-1; D is uncertain. Between the trimmed V and J ends, which lost 3 bases and 4 bases, there was a span of 4 bases. Germline CDR1 reads DFQATT; CDR2 reads SNEGSKA (reference sequence). CDR3 length: 11 residues. The CDR3 spells CSARAYNEQFF. In nucleotides, the CDR3 is TGCAGTGCTAGGGCGTACAATGAGCAGTTCTTC.

The chain combines TRBV5-1 with TRBJ2-2; D possibly matches TRBD1 or TRBD2 (6 bases each). The CDR3 extends over 14 amino acids. The V end was cut by 4 bases, the J end by 5 bases, with 12 bases between. Germline CDR1 is SGHRS and CDR2 is YFSETQ. The CDR3 DNA sequence: TGCGCCAGCAGCACCCAGGGGACTACCGGGGAGCTGTTTTTT. Amino acid sequence: CASSTQGTTGELFF.

The table lists this clone with a count of one. The rearrangement links TRBV20-1 to TRBJ2-3; D ambiguous. Trimming removed 7 bases from V and 1 base from J, with 6 bases in between. Germline CDR1 is DFQATT and CDR2 is SNEGSKA (reference sequence). The CDR3 loop spans 11 amino acids. The CDR3 protein is CSDEGTDTQYF. CDR3 coding DNA: TGCAGTGATGAGGGCACAGATACGCAGTATTTT.

This clone was seen a single time. V is TRBV3-1 (or the pseudogene TRBV3-2) and J is TRBJ2-7; D remains ambiguous. V gave up 1 base and J gave up 3 bases, with 4 bases separating them. CDR3 length: 12 residues. The germline CDR1 and CDR2 sequences are LGHDT and YNNKEL (reference sequence). The DNA for the CDR3 is TGTGCCAGCAGCCAAGGTAGCTACGAGCAGTACTTC. Protein: CASSQGSYEQYF.

The V and J genes are TRBV27 and TRBJ2-2; D possibly corresponds to TRBD2 (5 bases). Trimming took off 3 bases at V and 2 bases at J, with 10 bases between the two ends. Germline V gene lookup returns CDR1 MNHEY and CDR2 SMNVEV (reference sequence). The CDR3 spans 15 residues. CDR3 amino acids: CASSFSGFNTGELFF. The CDR3 DNA reads TGTGCCAGCAGTTTCTCGGGGTTTAACACCGGGGAGCTGTTTTTT.

A single count supports this clone. This sequence joins TRBV5-8 and TRBJ1-5; 10 positions match TRBD1. V lost 4 bases, J lost 7 bases, and 11 bases stayed unmatched. This CDR3 is built from 16 residues. The germline V gene encodes CDR1 SGHTS and CDR2 YDEGEE. The CDR3 DNA reads TGTGCCAGCAGCCTCGGGACAGGGGCGATCAGCCAGCCCCAGCATTTT. Its protein is CASSLGTGAISQPQHF.

The chain joins TRBV19 to TRBJ1-5, with a weak D call TRBD1 (6 bases). This CDR3 spans 15 amino acids. With 3 bases removed from V and 0 bases from J, the gap between germline ends came to 9 bases. Germline values: CDR1 LNHDA, CDR2 SQIVND (reference sequence). CDR3 in DNA: TGTGCCAGTAGTATGGACAGAAATAGCAATCAGCCCCAGCATTTT. Residues: CASSMDRNSNQPQHF.

The chain combines TRBV2 with TRBJ2-3, with D uncertain. From germline, CDR1 is SNHLY and CDR2 FYNNEI. The CDR3 contains 17 residues. V dropped 3 bases and J dropped 0 bases, with 16 bases sitting between them. The CDR3 sequence is CASSEYLGGSSTDTQYF. The CDR3 DNA follows: TGTGCCAGCAGTGAGTACCTGGGCGGATCTAGCACAGATACGCAGTATTTT.

The rearrangement uses TRBV9 and TRBJ1-6; 7 bases fit TRBD1. Losses at the gene ends were 3 bases for V and 7 bases for J; bases not matched to a gene: 7. In germline, CDR1 is SGDLS, CDR2 YYNGEE. The CDR3 length is 15 residues. Here the CDR3 reads CASSESGTVNSPLHF. The CDR3, as DNA: TGTGCCAGCAGCGAATCCGGGACAGTAAATTCACCCCTCCACTTT.

V is TRBV5-1 and J is TRBJ2-7; possibly TRBD2 for D (5 bases). Germline V gene lookup returns CDR1 SGHRS and CDR2 YFSETQ. The CDR3 extends over 14 amino acids. Trimming took 6 bases from V and 4 from J, leaving 17 bases between them. The CDR3: CASTTGPSFYEQYF. CDR3 DNA sequence: TGCGCCAGCACGACCGGACCTAGCTTTTACGAGCAGTACTTC. The variable domain in full, completed from reference TRBV5-1 and TRBJ2-7, reads KAGVTQTPRYLIKTRGQQVTLSCSPISGHRSVSWYQQTPGQGLQFLFEYFSETQRNKGNFPGRFSGRQFSNSRSEMNVSTLELGDSALYLCASTTGPSFYEQYFGPGTRLTVT.

The chain joins TRBV5-1 to TRBJ1-5; D possibly corresponds to TRBD1 (6 bases). The CDR3 spans 16 residues. Trimming stripped 1 base from V and 0 bases from J, with 11 bases between. Germline lookup yields CDR1 SGHRS and CDR2 YFSETQ. CDR3 loop: CASSLQGPGSNQPQHF. As DNA, the CDR3 is TGCGCCAGCAGCTTGCAGGGGCCGGGTAGCAATCAGCCCCAGCATTTT.

The chain has TRBV5-1 and TRBJ1-4; 8 bases line up with TRBD1. CDR3 length: 18 amino acids. V dropped 0 bases and J dropped 8; count of bases not matched to a gene: 15. From germline, CDR1 is SGHRS and CDR2 YFSETQ. For the CDR3, the DNA is TGCGCCAGCAGCTTGGCCCAGGGCTCCCCGACAGGGGAGGAAAAACTGTTTTTT. Translating it yields CASSLAQGSPTGEEKLFF.

The chain has TRBV14 and TRBJ1-1, with D perhaps matching TRBD1 (6 bases). V was clipped by 4 bases and J by 1 base, with 22 bases between them. The CDR3 is made up of 18 amino acids. The V gene's germline CDR1 is SGHDN and CDR2 FVKESK. CDR3 sequence: CASSPGAGQGLWNTEAFF. The CDR3 nucleotides are TGTGCCAGCAGCCCAGGGGCCGGTCAGGGGCTTTGGAACACTGAAGCTTTCTTT.

Only one count was recorded for this clone. CDR3 nucleotides: TGCGCCAGCAGCCCAATCTCAGGGGATAACTATGGCTACACCTTC. Its protein product is CASSPISGDNYGYTF. The chain recombines TRBV4-1 with TRBJ1-2; possibly TRBD1 for D (6 bases). Trimming left V 4 bases short and J 1 base short, with 13 bases between. Germline loops: CDR1 MGHRA, CDR2 YSYEKL. The CDR3 totals 15 residues.

V gene TRBV11-2 combines with J gene TRBJ2-4, with 8 bases aligning to TRBD2. The CDR3 sequence is 16 residues long. Germline V gene data show CDR1 as SGHAT and CDR2 as FQNNGV. The V and J ends lost 1 base and 6 bases, in that order; junction bases with no gene match: 8. DNA of the CDR3: TGTGCCAGCAGCTTAGTCGGTAGCGGGACTACAAACATTCAGTACTTC. Translated, it gives CASSLVGSGTTNIQYF.

The chain has TRBV4-1 and TRBJ2-7, with 13 bases that match TRBD2. Germline trimming cut 4 bases from V and 2 bases from J; bases unmatched to any gene: 8. CDR3 length: 17 residues. CDR1 and CDR2 from the germline V gene are MGHRA and YSYEKL. The CDR3 region is CASSPSWTSGGAYEQYF. The CDR3 DNA sequence: TGCGCCAGCAGCCCCTCATGGACTAGCGGGGGCGCCTACGAGCAGTACTTC.